The sequence of this TCR beta chain was determined in a study of T cells in Graves' hyperthyroidism and ophthalmopathy. Study information: Peripheral blood was collected at initial diagnosis, before any treatment. Study conclusions and caveats: Model predictions of ophthalmopathy came a median about six months before onset. Also found in blood were most expanded thyroid clonotypes above 0.001.

RNA transcripts provided the source from which TCR beta CDR3 regions were amplified. With the HTBI primer set, the TCR CDR3 went through a first round of RT-PCR. TCRdb ran MiXCR on the multiplex PCR reads and lists one entry per CDR3 protein. The data hold under 350,000 distinct CDR3 sequences, with about 20% observed a single time. As regards this clonotype: Its antigen remains unidentified.

This CDR3 has 13 amino acids. V dropped 4 bases and J dropped 0 bases, with 9 bases sitting between them. The V gene's germline CDR1 is SQVTM and CDR2 ANQGSEA. When ophthalmopathy did not progress within 18 months, Graves' hyperthyroidism was considered stable. This clonotype was obtained from a woman between 50 and 59 years old with Graves' hyperthyroidism. The sample comprised blood. The rearrangement uses TRBV29-1 and TRBJ1-1; D ambiguous. The CDR3: CSVVRRLNTEAFF. CDR3 in DNA: TGCAGCGTTGTCCGGCGATTGAACACTGAAGCTTTCTTT.